This entry is about one T cell receptor (beta chain). Its antigen is as yet unknown. This entry comes from a study of radiotherapy plus CTLA-4 blockade in lung cancer. Study results and limitations: Dynamics of early blood T cell clones, together with interferon-beta, were reportedly the best predictors of response. Clones of tumor-derived TCRs expanded in blood after radiotherapy plus ipilimumab.

The repertoire was sequenced with immunoSEQ multiplex PCR; TCRdb's copy has only in-frame clones and lacks some. The sample shows around 78,000 clones, about 79% of them seen only once. This CDR3 contains 15 residues. Trimming removed 3 bases from V and 4 bases from J; junction bases left unmatched: 2. Germline loops: CDR1 KGHSH, CDR2 LQKENI. The material was peripheral blood, obtained from a patient treated with radiotherapy plus ipilimumab. The source is a human donor with non-small cell lung cancer who had a partial response to radiotherapy plus ipilimumab. Some clones in this sample may be carry-over from other donors' samples. The chain uses TRBV18 and TRBJ2-4, with 11 positions matching TRBD2. CDR3 coding DNA: TGTGCCAGCTCACCCCCTAGCGGGGGGAAAAACATTCAGTACTTC. It encodes CASSPPSGGKNIQYF. Combining the CDR3 with reference TRBV18 and TRBJ2-4 gives the whole variable domain NAGVMQNPRHLVRRRGQEARLRCSPMKGHSHVYWYRQLPEEGLKFMVYLQKENIIDESGMPKERFSAEFPKEGPSILRIQQVVRGDSAAYFCASSPPSGGKNIQYFGAGTRLSVL.